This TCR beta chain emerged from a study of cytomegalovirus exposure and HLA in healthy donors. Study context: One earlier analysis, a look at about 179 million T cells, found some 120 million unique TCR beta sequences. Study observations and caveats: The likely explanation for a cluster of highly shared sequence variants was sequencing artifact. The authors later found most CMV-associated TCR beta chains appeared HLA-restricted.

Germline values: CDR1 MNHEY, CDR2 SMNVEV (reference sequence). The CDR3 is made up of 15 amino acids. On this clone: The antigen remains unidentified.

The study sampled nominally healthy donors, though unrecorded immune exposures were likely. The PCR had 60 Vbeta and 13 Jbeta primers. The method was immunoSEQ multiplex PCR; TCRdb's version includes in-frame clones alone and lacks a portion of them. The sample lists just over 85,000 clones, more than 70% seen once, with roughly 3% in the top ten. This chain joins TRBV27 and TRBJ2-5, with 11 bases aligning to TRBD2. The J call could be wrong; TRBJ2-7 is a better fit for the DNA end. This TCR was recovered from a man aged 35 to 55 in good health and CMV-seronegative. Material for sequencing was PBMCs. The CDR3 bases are TGTGCCAGCAGTGGGCGACTAGCGGGGAGGGGCGAGCAGTACTTC. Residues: CASSGRLAGRGEQYF.